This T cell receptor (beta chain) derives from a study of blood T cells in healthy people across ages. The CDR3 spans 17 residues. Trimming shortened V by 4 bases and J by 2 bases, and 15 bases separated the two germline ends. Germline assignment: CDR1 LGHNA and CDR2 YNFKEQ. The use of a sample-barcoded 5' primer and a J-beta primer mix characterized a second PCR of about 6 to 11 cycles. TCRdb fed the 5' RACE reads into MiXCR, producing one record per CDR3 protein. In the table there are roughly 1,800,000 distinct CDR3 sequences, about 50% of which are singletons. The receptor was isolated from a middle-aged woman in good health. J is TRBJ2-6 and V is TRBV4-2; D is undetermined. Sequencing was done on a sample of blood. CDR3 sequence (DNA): TGTGCCAGCAGCCCAGACCCCGTGAGCGCTGGGGCCAACGTCCTGACTTTC. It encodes CASSPDPVSAGANVLTF.